The 24 T cell receptor beta chains below come from one sample, sequenced in a study of cytomegalovirus exposure and HLA in healthy donors. Clones were read by immunoSEQ multiplex PCR, and TCRdb kept only the in-frame ones, dropping some. This sample carries 170,000 or so clones, 65% to 85% of them seen once, and the ten largest clones take 2.5% to 3.5%. The sample consisted of PBMCs. The source of these receptors is a woman between 18 and 30 years old in good health and CMV-seropositive.

The chain couples TRBV7-6 to TRBJ2-7, with 7 bases matching TRBD2. The junction had 7 bases not matched to a gene; V was cut back by 5 bases and J by 0 bases. The CDR3 contains 15 residues. Germline CDR1 is SGHVS and CDR2 is FNYEAQ. CDR3 bases: TGTGCCAGCAGCCCGGGGCGGGGGAACTCCTACGAGCAGTACTTC. It translates to CASSPGRGNSYEQYF.

The chain carries TRBV19 and TRBJ1-1; no reliable D call. V was shortened by 0 bases and J by 6 bases, with 29 bases between the two germline ends. Germline assignment: CDR1 LNHDA and CDR2 SQIVND (reference sequence). This CDR3 contains 20 residues. Here the CDR3 DNA reads TGTGCCAGTAGTATAGATAATTCCCTTTCACAGTGGGTTTCTGTCTCTGAAGCTTTCTTT. Translating gives CASSIDNSLSQWVSVSEAFF.

The rearrangement uses TRBV10-3 and TRBJ1-2, with 8 nucleotides matching TRBD1. The CDR3 length is 14 residues. With V trimmed by 4 bases and J by 3 bases, 4 bases remained unmatched. Germline V gene sequence: CDR1 ENHRY, CDR2 SYGVKD. For the CDR3, the DNA is TGTGCCATCAGTGGGACAGGGCGCGACTATGGCTACACCTTC. Protein product: CAISGTGRDYGYTF.

The chain couples TRBV9 to TRBJ2-7; D possibly corresponds to TRBD1 (6 bases). The germline gives CDR1 SGDLS, CDR2 YYNGEE. V was clipped by 0 bases and J by 4 bases, with 8 bases between them. The CDR3 is 13 residues long. CDR3 loop: CASSVVTGYEQYF. CDR3 bases: TGTGCCAGCAGCGTAGTCACAGGGTACGAGCAGTACTTC.

This CDR3 reads CASAARPSSGETQYF. CDR3 bases: TGCGCCAGCGCAGCGCGGCCAAGTTCTGGGGAGACCCAGTACTTC. The chain employs TRBV10-1 and TRBJ2-5; D gene unclear. The V gene's germline CDR1 is WNHNN and CDR2 SYGVQD (reference sequence). The CDR3 sequence is 15 residues long. The V end was cut by 8 bases, the J end by 5 bases, with 21 bases between.

This chain links TRBV19 with TRBJ2-3; D is ambiguous. The CDR3 has 14 amino acids. CDR1 LNHDA and CDR2 SQIVND come from the germline V gene (reference sequence). Trimming removed 0 bases from V and 1 base from J, with 5 bases in between. The CDR3 DNA is TGTGCCAGTAGTATAGATCAGGGCACAGATACGCAGTATTTT. This translates into CASSIDQGTDTQYF.

The V call is TRBV29-1, the J call TRBJ1-4, with 9 positions matching TRBD1. The germline gives CDR1 SQVTM, CDR2 ANQGSEA. V shed 6 bases and J 3 bases; nucleotides not matched to a gene: 20. The CDR3 contains 19 residues. This CDR3 reads CSVALFGTGRGRANEKLFF. The CDR3 DNA reads as TGCAGCGTGGCCCTTTTTGGGACAGGGAGGGGAAGGGCTAATGAAAAACTGTTTTTT.

V and J are TRBV7-9 and TRBJ2-3, with no clear D. Germline CDR1 SEHNR, CDR2 FQNEAQ (reference sequence). This CDR3 is built from 16 residues. Trimming pared 5 bases from V and 3 bases from J, leaving 18 bases between. In DNA form, the CDR3 reads TGTGCCAGCAGCCCGCGGATAACCCTCCATACAGATACGCAGTATTTT. As protein: CASSPRITLHTDTQYF.

The J gene is TRBJ2-1, the V gene TRBV5-1, with D unresolved. The CDR3 totals 15 residues. Germline CDR1 SGHRS, CDR2 YFSETQ. With 0 bases removed from V and 2 bases from J, the gap between germline ends came to 9 bases. The DNA for the CDR3 is TGCGCCAGCAGCTTGGTTAGTGAAGCCTACAATGAGCAGTTCTTC. It is translated as CASSLVSEAYNEQFF.

The chain couples TRBV19 to TRBJ1-2; TRBD1 matches at 7 bases. The V gene end was trimmed by 5 bases and the J gene end by 4 bases; junction bases not matched to a gene: 4. CDR3 length: 13 residues. Germline assignment: CDR1 LNHDA and CDR2 SQIVND (reference sequence). Written as DNA, the CDR3 is TGTGCCAGTAGTGCTGACAGGGCCTATGGCTACACCTTC. Protein sequence: CASSADRAYGYTF.

As concerns this clone: The sample holds other DNA sequences that translate to the same CDR3. The chain combines TRBV7-2 with TRBJ1-1; 7 bases map to TRBD1. Germline trimming cut 2 bases from V and 4 bases from J; bases unmatched to any gene: 4. Per the germline V gene, CDR1 is SGHTA and CDR2 is FQGNSA. The CDR3 spans 14 residues. CDR3: CASSLPTGATEAFF. CDR3 nucleotide sequence: TGTGCCAGCAGCTTACCTACAGGGGCCACTGAAGCTTTCTTT.

This clone was seen at least ten times. The V and J genes are TRBV5-5 and TRBJ1-2; weak D call: TRBD1 (6 bases). Trimming pared 0 bases from V and 4 bases from J, leaving 7 bases between. This CDR3 has 13 residues. Germline V gene sequence: CDR1 SGHKS, CDR2 YYEKEE (reference sequence). The CDR3 DNA sequence: TGTGCCAGCAGCTTGGAGGACAGCTATGGCTACACCTTC. It codes for CASSLEDSYGYTF.

Of note for this clone: Other DNA sequences in the same sample also yield this CDR3. The V gene is TRBV12-5, the J gene TRBJ2-2; TRBD2 might be the D (5 bases). The length of the CDR3 is 14 residues. Trimming removed 4 bases from V and 1 base from J, with 7 bases in between. In germline, CDR1 is LGHNT, CDR2 FRNRAP. In nucleotides, the CDR3 is TGTGCTAGTGGTTCCGGACTGAACACCGGGGAGCTGTTTTTT. Its translation: CASGSGLNTGELFF.

This rearrangement joins TRBV9 to TRBJ2-5, with 7 nucleotides matching TRBD1. The CDR3 consists of 14 residues. Germline CDR1 is SGDLS and CDR2 is YYNGEE. Trimming at V came to 4 bases and at J to 5 bases, leaving 8 bases not matched to a gene. This CDR3 is CASSISGQEETQYF. CDR3 bases: TGTGCCAGCAGCATCAGCGGACAGGAGGAGACCCAGTACTTC. The full variable domain, with the rest looked up from reference TRBV9 and TRBJ2-5, is DSGVTQTPKHLITATGQRVTLRCSPRSGDLSVYWYQQSLDQGLQFLIQYYNGEERAKGNILERFSAQQFPDLHSELNLSSLELGDSALYFCASSISGQEETQYFGPGTRLLVL.

The chain joins TRBV19 to TRBJ1-4, with 7 bases fitting TRBD1. This CDR3 contains 13 residues. V shed 8 bases and J 8 bases; nucleotides not matched to a gene: 8. Germline V lookup: CDR1 LNHDA, CDR2 SQIVND (reference sequence). CDR3 in DNA: TGTGCCAGTCATTCCGGGACAGCGGAAAAACTGTTTTTT. It is translated as CASHSGTAEKLFF. The full variable domain, rest sourced from reference TRBV19 and TRBJ1-4, is DGGITQSPKYLFRKEGQNVTLSCEQNLNHDAMYWYRQDPGQGLRLIYYSQIVNDFQKGDIAEGYSVSREKKESFPLTVTSAQKNPTAFYLCASHSGTAEKLFFGSGTQLSVL.

This chain connects TRBV2 to TRBJ2-7, with D maybe TRBD1 (6 bases). Trimming left V 3 bases short and J 4 bases short, with 10 bases between. Germline V lookup: CDR1 SNHLY, CDR2 FYNNEI. This CDR3 has 13 residues. Here the CDR3 reads CASSEAGEYEQYF. For the CDR3, the DNA is TGTGCCAGCAGTGAGGCAGGGGAATACGAGCAGTACTTC. Filled out from reference TRBV2 and TRBJ2-7, the complete variable domain reads EPEVTQTPSHQVTQMGQEVILRCVPISNHLYFYWYRQILGQKVEFLVSFYNNEISEKSEIFDDQFSVERPDGSNFTLKIRSTKLEDSAMYFCASSEAGEYEQYFGPGTRLTVT.

The chain recombines TRBV4-1 with TRBJ1-2; TRBD1 matches at 7 bases. Germline CDR1 is MGHRA and CDR2 is YSYEKL. This CDR3 spans 13 amino acids. The junction had 6 bases not matched to a gene; V was cut back by 3 bases and J by 8 bases. The CDR3 DNA is TGCGCCAGCAGCCAGATACAGGGGCGCGGCTACACCTTC. Protein sequence: CASSQIQGRGYTF.

The J gene is TRBJ2-7, the V gene TRBV9; TRBD2 agrees at 14 bases. Germline assignment: CDR1 SGDLS and CDR2 YYNGEE. After removal of 3 bases from V and 0 bases from J, the junction contained 5 bases not matched to a gene. The CDR3 spans 17 residues. The CDR3 sequence is CASSAGLAGGLSYEQYF. CDR3 nucleotide sequence: TGTGCCAGCAGCGCCGGACTAGCGGGGGGCCTCTCCTACGAGCAGTACTTC.

V is TRBV5-1 and J is TRBJ2-3; 13 positions agree with TRBD2. J gave up 4 bases and V 3 bases, and 2 bases lay outside the gene matches. The CDR3 is made up of 15 amino acids. The germline V gene has CDR1 SGHRS and CDR2 YFSETQ. The CDR3 here is CASSWTSGGSDTQYF. CDR3 bases: TGCGCCAGCAGCTGGACTAGCGGGGGTTCAGATACGCAGTATTTT.

The V call is TRBV7-8, the J call TRBJ2-3, with D unresolved. V was clipped by 2 bases and J by 0 bases, with 6 bases between them. Germline CDR1 SGHVS, CDR2 FQNEAQ. CDR3 length: 14 amino acids. CDR3 bases: TGTGCCAGCAGCTTACGCGTCAGCACAGATACGCAGTATTTT. Amino acids: CASSLRVSTDTQYF.

This chain links TRBV11-3 with TRBJ2-2; maybe TRBD1 (5 bases). The V and J ends lost 5 bases and 3 bases respectively, with 16 bases between them. The CDR3 loop spans 16 amino acids. CDR1 is SGHNT, CDR2 YENEEA, per germline. Here the CDR3 reads CASSPDSTSYTGELFF. DNA for the CDR3: TGTGCCAGCAGCCCTGACAGCACATCATACACCGGGGAGCTGTTTTTT.

The V gene is TRBV9, the J gene TRBJ2-2; 10 bases line up with TRBD2. Germline V gives CDR1 SGDLS, CDR2 YYNGEE. V lost 0 bases to trimming and J lost 5 bases; unmatched junction nucleotides: 4. CDR3 length equals 16 residues. For the CDR3, the DNA is TGTGCCAGCAGCGTAGAGCGGGGGGGCAATACCGGGGAGCTGTTTTTT. Protein sequence: CASSVERGGNTGELFF.

V is TRBV11-3 and J is TRBJ2-2; TRBD1 aligns across 10 bases. Trimming at V came to 5 bases and at J to 4 bases, leaving 4 bases not matched to a gene. CDR3 length equals 15 residues. The V gene's germline CDR1 is SGHNT and CDR2 YENEEA. The CDR3 sequence is CASSTGTGATGELFF. The CDR3 nucleotides read TGTGCCAGCAGCACCGGGACAGGGGCCACCGGGGAGCTGTTTTTT. The whole variable domain, filled in from reference TRBV11-3 and TRBJ2-2, reads EAGVVQSPRYKIIEKKQPVAFWCNPISGHNTLYWYLQNLGQGPELLIRYENEEAVDDSQLPKDRFSAERLKGVDSTLKIQPAELGDSAVYLCASSTGTGATGELFFGEGSRLTVL.

V usage is TRBV6-4 and J usage is TRBJ2-1, with TRBD2 as a possible D gene (6 bases). Germline CDR1 reads MRHNA; CDR2 reads SNTAGT. CDR3 length equals 13 residues. Trimming took off 5 bases at V and 10 bases at J, with 15 bases between the two ends. Here the CDR3 reads CASSRGTLGEQFF. CDR3 bases: TGTGCCAGCAGTCGGGGGACCCTCGGGGAGCAGTTCTTC.